The clone carrying this T cell receptor beta chain was detected ten times or more. Time point: before trial treatment. Alpha and beta chains were covered, as first-strand cDNA relied on TRAV- and TRBV-specific primers. TCR amplification ran 20 PCR cycles using constant-region and V-primer adapter primers. Through in vitro transcription, the mRNA that had been isolated was amplified. TCRdb reanalysed the reads using MiXCR and keeps one entry per CDR3 protein. The sample lists 75,000 to 95,000 distinct CDR3 sequences, 18% occurring once. V was trimmed by 0 bases and J by 1 base, leaving 7 bases between them. There are 14 residues in the CDR3. CDR1 and CDR2 (germline): SGHRS, YFSETQ. The data stem from a study of low-dose radiotherapy and immunotherapy resistance in tumors. Study summary: Treatment consisted of nivolumab 240 mg every two weeks and ipilimumab 1 mg/kg every six weeks, given intravenously to patients. Aspirin was taken orally by patients at 300 mg daily for four cycles from cycle 1 day 1.

The specimen was PBMCs, collected before treatment. This chain connects TRBV5-1 to TRBJ1-1; D call uncertain. The source is a male donor with prostate cancer. Written as DNA, the CDR3 is TGCGCCAGCAGCTTGGGCGCGGAGAACACTGAAGCTTTCTTT. It specifies CASSLGAENTEAFF.